The present T cell receptor (beta chain) was sequenced within a study of blood T cell repertoires in COVID-19. The overall study: Acute-phase and convalescent COVID-19 samples originated in the United States, Italy and Spain.

Source study methods: From reference gene primer amplification, estimates of nucleated cell counts were derived. Data came from immunoSEQ multiplex PCR; TCRdb stores just in-frame clones and leaves some out. D and trimming were read from the DNA, whereas the V and J calls and clone size are those reported in that table. Found here are about 210,000 clones, around 81% of them singletons; the top ten hold under 4.5%. The CDR3 covers 14 residues. Germline-derived CDR1 and CDR2 are LGHNT and FRNRAP. The V gene end was trimmed by 5 bases and the J gene end by 8 bases; junction bases not matched to a gene: 7. The participants were between roughly 18 and 89 years old and came from fewer than 25 US areas. Assignments of participants to cohorts depended upon their own reported clinical history.

Input material: PBMCs or T cells enriched from blood (not recorded which). The sequence was obtained from a man aged 30 to 39 with acute COVID-19. The chain recombines TRBV12-5 with TRBJ1-4; 8 bases line up with TRBD1. The DNA for the CDR3 is TGTGCTAGTGGTCCTCAGGGGGCCGGAGAAAAACTGTTTTTT. This sequence encodes CASGPQGAGEKLFF.